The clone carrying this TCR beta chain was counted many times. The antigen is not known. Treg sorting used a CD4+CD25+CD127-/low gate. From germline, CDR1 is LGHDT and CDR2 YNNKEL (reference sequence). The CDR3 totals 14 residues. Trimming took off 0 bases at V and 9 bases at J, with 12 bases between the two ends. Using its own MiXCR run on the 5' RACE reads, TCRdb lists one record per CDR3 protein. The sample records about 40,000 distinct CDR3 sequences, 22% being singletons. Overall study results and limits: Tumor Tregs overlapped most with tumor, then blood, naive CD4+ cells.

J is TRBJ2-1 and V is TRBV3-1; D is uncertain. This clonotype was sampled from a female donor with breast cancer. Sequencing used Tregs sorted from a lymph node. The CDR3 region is CASSQEALGSEQFF. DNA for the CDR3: TGTGCCAGCAGCCAAGAAGCCCTAGGCAGTGAGCAGTTCTTC.